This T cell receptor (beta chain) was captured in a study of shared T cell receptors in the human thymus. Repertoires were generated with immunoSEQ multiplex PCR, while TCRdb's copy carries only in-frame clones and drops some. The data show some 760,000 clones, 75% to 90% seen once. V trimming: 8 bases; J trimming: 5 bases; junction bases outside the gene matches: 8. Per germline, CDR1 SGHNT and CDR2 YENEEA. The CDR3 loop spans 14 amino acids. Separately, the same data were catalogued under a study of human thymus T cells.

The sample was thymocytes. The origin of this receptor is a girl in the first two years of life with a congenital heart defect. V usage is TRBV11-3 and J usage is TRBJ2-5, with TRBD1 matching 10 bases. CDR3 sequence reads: CASVRQGAEETQYF. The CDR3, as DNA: TGTGCCAGCGTCAGACAGGGGGCGGAGGAGACCCAGTACTTC.